Below, one TCR beta chain is given with its context. The data were taken from a study of blood T cell repertoires in COVID-19. At the level of the study: Acute-phase and convalescent COVID-19 samples originated in the United States, Italy and Spain.

Per the study methods: How many nucleated cells were present was estimated from reference gene primer amplification. Measured with immunoSEQ multiplex PCR; TCRdb has only the in-frame clones, and not every one. D and trimming come from the DNA, and the V and J calls and clone size come from that table. The table lists about 130,000 clones, around 85% of them singletons, with about a sixth in the top ten. The CDR3 runs 12 residues. CDR1 is LNHDA, CDR2 SQIVND, per germline (reference sequence). Trimming took 3 bases from V and 6 from J, leaving 3 bases between them. The TCR originated in a woman aged 50 to 60 with acute or convalescent COVID-19. The sequenced sample consisted of peripheral blood. The chain has TRBV19 and TRBJ1-6, with D unresolved. The CDR3 sequence: CASSILNSPLHF. Written as DNA, the CDR3 is TGTGCCAGTAGTATCCTTAATTCACCCCTCCACTTT.